The clone carrying this TCR beta chain has only a few counts. Via MiXCR, TCRdb re-called the 5' RACE reads, giving one row per CDR3 protein. The sample consists of 300,000 to 450,000 distinct CDR3 sequences, about 6% of them appearing once. The record originates from a study of T cells after yellow fever vaccination. V was cut by 3 bases and J by 7 bases, with 16 bases left in between. There are 15 residues in the CDR3. Germline CDR1 SGHVS, CDR2 FQNEAQ. This sample comprised PBMCs, obtained 5 days after the yellow fever booster vaccination. The clonotype was recovered from a man younger than 40 who received the YFV17D yellow fever vaccine. This chain links TRBV7-8 with TRBJ2-1; no definite D call. CDR3 residues: CASSFRVRAGNEQFF. As DNA, the CDR3 is TGTGCCAGCAGCTTTCGGGTTAGGGCCGGTAATGAGCAGTTCTTC.